This TCR beta chain was sequenced in a study of blood T cell repertoires in COVID-19. Looking at the study overall: Samples taken during acute and convalescent COVID-19 were collected in the United States, Italy and Spain. Sources were T cells, B-cell-depleted T cells, or PBMCs; the material itself was cDNA or gDNA.

CDR3 size: 16 residues. Germline loops: CDR1 SGHRS, CDR2 YFSETQ. The V end lost 4 bases, the J end lost 0 bases, and 16 bases lay between the germline ends. Original processing notes: Reference gene primer amplification gave nucleated cell count estimates. Using immunoSEQ multiplex PCR, the repertoire was profiled, and TCRdb retains in-frame clones only, with some absent. The V and J calls and the clone size are those of that table, but D and trimming were determined from the DNA. The table includes some 190,000 clones, more than 85% detected once. J is TRBJ2-5 and V is TRBV5-1; possible D gene TRBD2, 6 bases. The TCR originated in a man in his thirties or forties with acute or convalescent COVID-19. Source material: peripheral blood. CDR3 bases: TGCGCCAGCAGCGGGTTTAGCGGACTGTACCAAGAGACCCAGTACTTC. Its translation is CASSGFSGLYQETQYF.